The rows below give T cell receptor beta chains drawn from one sample of a study of control samples from healthy donors and cancer patients. Assay used: immunoSEQ multiplex PCR; TCRdb lists only in-frame clones, some missing. The sample has about 44,000 clones, roughly 86% seen once. Material: PBMCs. The receptors stem from a woman aged 55-69 years with lung cancer. Each CDR3 is given with its conserved first and last residue. A D gene is named only where the DNA matches it firmly. Clone size is shown for a subset of rows, as once, few, many or a class of expanded clone.

TRBJ1-4,TRBD1,.,TRBV9,CASSVGDRREKLFF,TGTGCCAGCAGCGTAGGGGACAGGCGTGAAAAACTGTTTTTT
TRBJ2-5,.,.,TRBV24-1,CATSDRDSSGTQYF,TGTGCCACCAGTGACCGGGACTCATCAGGGACCCAGTACTTC
TRBJ2-3,TRBD2,.,TRBV27,CASSLWGGSLTDTQYF,TGTGCCAGCAGTTTATGGGGCGGGAGTCTAACAGATACGCAGTATTTT
TRBJ1-3,TRBD1,.,TRBV5-4,CASSPGGISSGNTIYF,TGTGCCAGCAGCCCAGGGGGAATAAGCTCTGGAAACACCATATATTTT
TRBJ2-3,.,.,TRBV29-1,CSVPWGQGADTQYF,TGCAGCGTCCCATGGGGCCAGGGTGCAGATACGCAGTATTTT
TRBJ1-6,.,.,TRBV5-6,CASRDGQNSPLHF,TGTGCCAGCAGGGACGGCCAAAATTCACCCCTCCACTTT
TRBJ2-5,.,.,TRBV5-1,CASSLNYRETQYF,TGCGCCAGCAGCTTGAATTACCGGGAGACCCAGTACTTC
TRBJ1-2,.,.,TRBV19,CASSIDRRDNYGYTF,TGTGCCAGTAGTATAGATCGCCGGGACAACTATGGCTACACCTTC
TRBJ1-6,.,.,TRBV25-1,CARTTVHNSPLHF,TGTGCCAGGACGACCGTTCATAATTCACCCCTCCACTTT
TRBJ2-1,.,few,TRBV2,CASSEGLNNEQFF,TGTGCCAGCAGTGAAGGGTTAAACAATGAGCAGTTCTTC
TRBJ2-7,.,.,TRBV21-1,CATAAYEQYF,TGTGCCACCGCCGCCTACGAGCAGTACTTC
TRBJ1-3,.,.,TRBV5-5,CASSPAGNSGNTIYF,TGTGCCAGCAGCCCCGCAGGGAACTCTGGAAACACCATATATTTT
TRBJ1-6,.,.,TRBV28,CASSLLAHSPLHF,TGTGCCAGCAGTTTACTTGCCCACTCACCCCTCCACTTT
TRBJ2-2,.,.,TRBV4-2,CASSPGMRSDTGELFF,TGTGCCAGCAGCCCCGGGATGAGGTCGGACACCGGGGAGCTGTTTTTT
TRBJ2-1,.,.,TRBV7-3,CASSLDFVSYNEQFF,TGTGCCAGCAGCCTGGACTTCGTTTCCTACAATGAGCAGTTCTTC
TRBJ2-7,TRBD2,.,TRBV13,CASSLENLAGGSSYEQYF,TGTGCCAGCAGCTTAGAAAACCTAGCGGGAGGTTCATCCTACGAGCAGTACTTC
TRBJ2-1,.,.,TRBV27,CASSPNYNEQFF,TGTGCCAGCAGTCCAAATTACAATGAGCAGTTCTTC
TRBJ2-5,.,.,TRBV7-2,CASSSTRGETQYF,TGTGCCAGCAGCTCGACTAGAGGAGAGACCCAGTACTTC
TRBJ2-3,.,.,TRBV7-3,CASSLSSTDTQYF,TGTGCCAGCAGCTTGTCTAGCACAGATACGCAGTATTTT
TRBJ2-3,TRBD2,few,TRBV19,CASTAKTSGVSTDTQYF,TGTGCCAGTACCGCGAAGACTAGCGGGGTGAGCACAGATACGCAGTATTTT